This T cell receptor beta chain was sequenced during a study of blood T cell repertoires in COVID-19. Study context: Samples came from the United States, Italy and Spain, spanning acute and convalescent COVID-19.

Original methodology: Estimation of nucleated cell counts was performed using reference gene primer amplification. TCRdb's table, derived via immunoSEQ multiplex PCR, lists solely in-frame clones and lacks some. V, J and clone size were drawn from that table, and D and trimming were deduced from the DNA. The table has roughly 400,000 clones, roughly 88% seen once; the top ten hold approximately 1.5%. The V end lost 0 bases, the J end lost 6 bases, and 9 bases lay between the germline ends. CDR3 length equals 14 residues. Germline CDR1 reads MGHRA; CDR2 reads YSYEKL. Clinical history as reported by participants underpinned cohort assignment. Before they entered the study, exposed participants had met a COVID-19 case within 2 weeks.

The clonotype originates from a woman aged 18 to 35 who had been exposed to COVID-19. The chain combines TRBV4-1 with TRBJ2-1, with D possibly matching TRBD2 (5 bases). Sequenced sample: PBMCs or T cells enriched from blood (not recorded which). CDR3 region: CASSQDRLPNEQFF. The CDR3, as DNA: TGCGCCAGCAGCCAAGATCGACTACCCAATGAGCAGTTCTTC.